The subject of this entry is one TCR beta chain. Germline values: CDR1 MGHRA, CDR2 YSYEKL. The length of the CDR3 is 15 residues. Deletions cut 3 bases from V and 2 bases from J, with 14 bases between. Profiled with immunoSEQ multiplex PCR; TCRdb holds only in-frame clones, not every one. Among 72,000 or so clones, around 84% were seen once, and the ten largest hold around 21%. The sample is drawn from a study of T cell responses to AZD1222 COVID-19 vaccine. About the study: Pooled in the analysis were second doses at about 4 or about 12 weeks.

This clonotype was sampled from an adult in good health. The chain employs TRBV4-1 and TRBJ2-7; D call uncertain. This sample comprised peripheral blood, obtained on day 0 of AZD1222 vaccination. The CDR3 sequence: CASSQPGQATYEQYF. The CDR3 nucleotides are TGCGCCAGCAGCCAGCCGGGTCAAGCAACCTACGAGCAGTACTTC.